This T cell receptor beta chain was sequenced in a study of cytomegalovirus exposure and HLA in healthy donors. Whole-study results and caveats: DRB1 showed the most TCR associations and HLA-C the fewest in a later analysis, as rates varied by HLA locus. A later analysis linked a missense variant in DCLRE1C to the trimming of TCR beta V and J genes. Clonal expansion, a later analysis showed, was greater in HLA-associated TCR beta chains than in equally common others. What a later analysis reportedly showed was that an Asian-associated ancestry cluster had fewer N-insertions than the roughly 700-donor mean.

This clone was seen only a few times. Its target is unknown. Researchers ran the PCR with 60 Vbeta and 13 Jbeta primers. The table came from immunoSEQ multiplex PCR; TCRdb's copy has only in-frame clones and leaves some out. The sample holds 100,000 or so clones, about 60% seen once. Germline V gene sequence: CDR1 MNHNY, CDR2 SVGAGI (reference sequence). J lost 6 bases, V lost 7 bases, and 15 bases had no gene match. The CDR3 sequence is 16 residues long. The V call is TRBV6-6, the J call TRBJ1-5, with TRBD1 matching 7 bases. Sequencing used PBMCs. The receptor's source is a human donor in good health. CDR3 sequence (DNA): TGTGCCAGCACACACCACGACAGGGTGTTTGGTCAGCCCCAGCATTTT. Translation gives CASTHHDRVFGQPQHF.